This T cell receptor beta chain was captured in a study of blood T cell repertoires in COVID-19. Germline CDR1 is SGHRS and CDR2 is YFSETQ. There are 14 residues in the CDR3. V was pared by 4 bases and J by 1 base, with 1 base of the junction left unmatched. Assay: immunoSEQ multiplex PCR; the TCRdb copy retains only in-frame clones and omits some. This sample carries approximately 110,000 clones, roughly 80% of them seen once, and the ten largest clones take approximately 15%. This clone has just one count. Sequencing used peripheral blood. This rearrangement joins TRBV5-1 to TRBJ2-1; 8 positions match TRBD2. This receptor was taken from a woman older than 75 with acute or convalescent COVID-19. The CDR3 region is CASSASGSYNEQFF. DNA for the CDR3: TGCGCCAGCAGCGCTAGCGGGTCCTACAATGAGCAGTTCTTC.